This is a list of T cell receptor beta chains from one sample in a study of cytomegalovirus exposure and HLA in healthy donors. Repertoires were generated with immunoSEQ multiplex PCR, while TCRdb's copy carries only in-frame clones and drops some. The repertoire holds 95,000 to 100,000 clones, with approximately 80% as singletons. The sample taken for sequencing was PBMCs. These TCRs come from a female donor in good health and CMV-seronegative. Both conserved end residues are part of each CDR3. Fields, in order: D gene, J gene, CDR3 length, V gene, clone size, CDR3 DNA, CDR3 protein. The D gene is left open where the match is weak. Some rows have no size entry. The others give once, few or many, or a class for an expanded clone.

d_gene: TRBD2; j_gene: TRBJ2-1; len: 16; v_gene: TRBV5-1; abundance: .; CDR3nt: TGCGCCAGCAGTCCCGGGACTAGCGGGATCTACAATGAGCAGTTCTTC; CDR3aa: CASSPGTSGIYNEQFF
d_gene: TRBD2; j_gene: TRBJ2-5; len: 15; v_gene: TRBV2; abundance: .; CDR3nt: TGTGCCAGCAGTGGAGCGGGAGTTGTGGGAGAGACCCAGTACTTC; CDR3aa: CASSGAGVVGETQYF
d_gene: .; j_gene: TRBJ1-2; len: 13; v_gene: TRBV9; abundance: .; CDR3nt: TGTGCCAGCAGCGTAGTACAGAACTATGGCTACACCTTC; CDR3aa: CASSVVQNYGYTF
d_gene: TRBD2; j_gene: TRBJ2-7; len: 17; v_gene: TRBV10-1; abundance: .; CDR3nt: TGCGCCAGCAGTGAGTCTATCGGACTAGCGGGAGAGTTCGAGCAGTACTTC; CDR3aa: CASSESIGLAGEFEQYF
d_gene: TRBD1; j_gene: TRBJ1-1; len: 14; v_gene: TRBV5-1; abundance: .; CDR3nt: TGCGCCAGCACGCAAATACAGGGGAAAACTGAAGCTTTCTTT; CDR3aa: CASTQIQGKTEAFF
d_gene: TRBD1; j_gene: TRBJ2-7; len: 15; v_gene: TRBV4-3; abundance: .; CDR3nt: TGCGCCAGCAGCCAAAGCGTGACAGGGGGATACGAGCAGTACTTC; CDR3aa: CASSQSVTGGYEQYF
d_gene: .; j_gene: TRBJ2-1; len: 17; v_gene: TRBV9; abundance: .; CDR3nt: TGTGCCAGCAGCGTAGGAAAGACAGGCCCATCCTACAATGAGCAGTTCTTC; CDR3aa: CASSVGKTGPSYNEQFF
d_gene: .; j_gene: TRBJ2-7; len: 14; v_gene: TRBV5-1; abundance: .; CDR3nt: TGCGCCAGCAGCCCGCGGGTCCACGACTACGAGCAGTACTTC; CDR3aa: CASSPRVHDYEQYF
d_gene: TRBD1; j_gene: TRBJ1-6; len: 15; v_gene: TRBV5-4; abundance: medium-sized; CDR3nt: TGTGCCAGCAGCGCCTCGACAGGGAAAAATTCACCCCTCCACTTT; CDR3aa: CASSASTGKNSPLHF
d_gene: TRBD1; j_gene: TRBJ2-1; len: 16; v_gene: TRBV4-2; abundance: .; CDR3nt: TGTGCCAGCAGCCAAGACCGACAGGGGTCCTACAATGAGCAGTTCTTC; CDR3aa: CASSQDRQGSYNEQFF
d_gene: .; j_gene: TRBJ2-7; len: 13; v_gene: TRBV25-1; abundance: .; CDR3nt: TGTGCCAGCAGTAGCGTGGCGGACTACGAGCAGTACTTC; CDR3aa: CASSSVADYEQYF
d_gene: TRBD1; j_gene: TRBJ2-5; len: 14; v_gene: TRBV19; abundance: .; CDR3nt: TGTGCCAGTACGGGACAGGGTAAATGGGAGACCCAGTACTTC; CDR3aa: CASTGQGKWETQYF
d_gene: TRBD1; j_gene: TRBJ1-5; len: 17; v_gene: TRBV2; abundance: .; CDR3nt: TGTGCCAGCAGTGAAGCGCGGTACAGGGGGAACAATCAGCCCCAGCATTTT; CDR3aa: CASSEARYRGNNQPQHF
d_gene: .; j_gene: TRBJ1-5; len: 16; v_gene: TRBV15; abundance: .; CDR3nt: TGTGCCACCAGCAGACCCGGGAGCAGGGGCAATCAGCCCCAGCATTTT; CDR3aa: CATSRPGSRGNQPQHF
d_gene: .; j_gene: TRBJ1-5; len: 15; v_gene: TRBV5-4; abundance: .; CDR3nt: TGTGCCAGCAGCTTGGGGATTGACAGAAATCAGCCCCAGCATTTT; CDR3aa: CASSLGIDRNQPQHF
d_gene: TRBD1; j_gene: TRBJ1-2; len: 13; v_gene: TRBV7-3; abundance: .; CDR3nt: TGTGCCAGCAGCATCGACAGGGTGTCTGGCTACACCTTC; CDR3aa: CASSIDRVSGYTF
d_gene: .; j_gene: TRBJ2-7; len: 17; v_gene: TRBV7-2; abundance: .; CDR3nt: TGTGCCAGCAGCTTAGACTGGACATCCGGCATGGGGTACGAGCAGTACTTC; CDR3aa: CASSLDWTSGMGYEQYF
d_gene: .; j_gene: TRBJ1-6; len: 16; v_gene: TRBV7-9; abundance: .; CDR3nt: TGTTCCAGCCGCAGGGGTTCCCCGAGTTATAATTCACCCCTCCACTTT; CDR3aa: CSSRRGSPSYNSPLHF
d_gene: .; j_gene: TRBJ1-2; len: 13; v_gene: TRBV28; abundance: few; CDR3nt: TGTGCCAGCAGTTTATGGTCCGTCTATGGCTACACCTTC; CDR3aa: CASSLWSVYGYTF
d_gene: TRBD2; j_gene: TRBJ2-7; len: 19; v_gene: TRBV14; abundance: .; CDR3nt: TGTGCCAGCAGCCAAGATTGGGGACTAGCGGGAGTCGTATCCTACGAGCAGTACTTC; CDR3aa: CASSQDWGLAGVVSYEQYF
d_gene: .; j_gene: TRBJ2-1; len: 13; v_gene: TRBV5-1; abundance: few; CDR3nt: TGCGCCAGCAACGGGGGAGACTACAATGAGCAGTTCTTC; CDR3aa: CASNGGDYNEQFF
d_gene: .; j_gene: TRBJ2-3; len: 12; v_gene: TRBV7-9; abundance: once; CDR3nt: TGTGCCAGCAGCTTACTCGCAGATACGCAGTATTTT; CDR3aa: CASSLLADTQYF
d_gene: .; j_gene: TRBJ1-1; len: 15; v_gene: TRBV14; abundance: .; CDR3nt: TGTGCCAGCAGCCAAGGTTGGGGGAGGTACACTGAAGCTTTCTTT; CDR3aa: CASSQGWGRYTEAFF
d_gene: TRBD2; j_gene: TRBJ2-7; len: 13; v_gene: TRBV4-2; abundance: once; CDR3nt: TGTGCCAGCAGCCCCGGGAGGCTAAGGGAGCAGTACTTC; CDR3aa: CASSPGRLREQYF
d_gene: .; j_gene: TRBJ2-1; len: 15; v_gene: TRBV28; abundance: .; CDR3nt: TGTGCCAGCCTTGAAGAGGAGGGATCCTACAATGAGCAGTTCTTC; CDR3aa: CASLEEEGSYNEQFF
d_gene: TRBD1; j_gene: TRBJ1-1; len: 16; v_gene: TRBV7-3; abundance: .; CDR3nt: TGTGCCAGCAGCCCAAAGGCGACAGGGGGGGACACTGAAGCTTTCTTT; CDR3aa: CASSPKATGGDTEAFF
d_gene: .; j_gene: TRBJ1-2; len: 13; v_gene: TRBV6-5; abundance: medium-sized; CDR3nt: TGTGCCAGCAGTCCAGGGGCGGACTATGGCTACACCTTC; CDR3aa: CASSPGADYGYTF
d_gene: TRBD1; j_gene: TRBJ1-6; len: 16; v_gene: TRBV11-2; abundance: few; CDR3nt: TGTGCCAGCAGCTCAGCCCGGGACAGGGCCAATTCACCCCTCCACTTT; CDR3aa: CASSSARDRANSPLHF
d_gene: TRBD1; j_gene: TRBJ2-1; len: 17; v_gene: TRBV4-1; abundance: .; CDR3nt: TGCGCCAGCAGCCAATTCTCCGGGACAGGGGCATTGAGTGAGCAGTTCTTC; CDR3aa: CASSQFSGTGALSEQFF